What follows describes a single T cell receptor beta chain. What it recognizes is unknown. This entry is derived from a study of T cell responses to AZD1222 COVID-19 vaccine. Points from the study as a whole: Baseline seropositivity characterized only a handful of AZD1222 recipients.

Profiled with immunoSEQ multiplex PCR; TCRdb holds only in-frame clones, not every one. Counted here are around 200,000 clones, roughly 94% occurring once; the ten biggest clones make up roughly 1.5%. CDR3 length equals 13 residues. Germline V gives CDR1 SGHNT, CDR2 YENEEA. V was cut by 5 bases and J by 2 bases, with 8 bases left in between. The starting material was peripheral blood, obtained 28 days after the second AZD1222 dose. The receptor was isolated from an adult who received the AZD1222 COVID-19 vaccine. The chain links TRBV11-3 to TRBJ2-3; D call uncertain. CDR3 region: CASSRSLTDTQYF. The CDR3 DNA follows: TGTGCCAGCAGCCGGTCGCTCACAGATACGCAGTATTTT.